This TCR beta chain is from a study of cytomegalovirus exposure and HLA in healthy donors. Overall study results and limits: Highly shared sequence variants in one cluster were likely a sequencing artifact.

When sampled, the donors appeared nominally healthy, though they likely had unrecorded immune exposures. The study ran its PCR with 60 Vbeta and 13 Jbeta primers. The method was immunoSEQ multiplex PCR; TCRdb's version includes in-frame clones alone and lacks a portion of them. The table lists 120,000 to 150,000 clones, 76% of them singletons. The CDR3 is 15 residues long. Unmatched junction bases numbered 6, after V lost 1 base and J lost 3 bases. The germline CDR1 and CDR2 sequences are SGHRS and YFSETQ. On this clone itself: The target antigen is unknown.

The rearrangement joins TRBV5-1 to TRBJ2-7; 8 positions agree with TRBD2. This clonotype was sampled from a man aged 18 to 30 in good health and CMV-seronegative. Sequencing used PBMCs. CDR3 bases: TGCGCCAGCAGCTTGTCAGCGGGAGTAGGCTACGAGCAGTACTTC. It encodes CASSLSAGVGYEQYF.